The 5 T cell receptor beta chains presented below share a single source sample, sequenced in a study of response to subunit inactivated influenza vaccine. TCRdb reprocessed the RT-PCR reads with MiXCR, giving one entry per CDR3 protein. The sample gives a few hundred thousand distinct CDR3 sequences, roughly 15% of which show up once; 11% is in the top ten. The sequences come from PBMCs from blood, collected 11 to 12 days after vaccination. The receptors shown here come from a man aged 45-65 years who received an inactivated influenza vaccine.

This clonotype was seen repeatedly, ten times or more. The V and J genes are TRBV7-9 and TRBJ1-1, with D unclear. Germline V gene sequence: CDR1 SEHNR, CDR2 FQNEAQ (reference sequence). The germline V and J ends were trimmed by 5 bases and 10 bases, with 14 bases remaining between them. This CDR3 contains 12 residues. In nucleotides, the CDR3 is TGTGCCAGCAGCCCCAACGGGGAAGTAGCTTTCTTT. Translation gives CASSPNGEVAFF.

This clonotype was counted only a few times. The rearrangement links TRBV20-1 to TRBJ2-3; D is uncertain. The CDR3 has 14 amino acids. Germline V gene data show CDR1 as DFQATT and CDR2 as SNEGSKA (reference sequence). Trimming shortened V by 6 bases and J by 1 base, and 14 bases separated the two germline ends. Here the CDR3 reads CSAPKSVGTDTQYF. The DNA for the CDR3 is TGCAGTGCCCCCAAAAGCGTTGGCACAGATACGCAGTATTTT.

This clonotype was counted only a few times. This rearrangement joins TRBV4-2 to TRBJ2-2, with no clear D. The CDR3 covers 16 residues. V gave up 0 bases and J gave up 1 base, with 9 bases separating them. Per the germline V gene, CDR1 is LGHNA and CDR2 is YNFKEQ. CDR3 bases: TGTGCCAGCAGCCAAGATCTTAACGGGAACACCGGGGAGCTGTTTTTT. Its translation: CASSQDLNGNTGELFF.

V usage is TRBV6-1 and J usage is TRBJ2-1; TRBD1 agrees at 8 bases. The CDR3 is 16 amino acids. With V trimmed by 5 bases and J by 10 bases, 16 bases remained unmatched. Germline V gene lookup returns CDR1 MNHNS and CDR2 SASEGT. The CDR3 nucleotides are TGTGCCAGCAGTAGGTCGGGCAGGGGGCGAATAGTGGAGCAGTTCTTC. Protein product: CASSRSGRGRIVEQFF.

V and J are TRBV28 and TRBJ2-7, with D unresolved. V gave up 6 bases and J gave up 2 bases, with 11 bases separating them. CDR1 and CDR2 from the germline V gene are MDHEN and SYDVKM. CDR3 length equals 13 residues. CDR3 bases: TGTGCCAGCAGACCCAGGCCCACCTACGAGCAGTACTTC. Translated, it gives CASRPRPTYEQYF.